The 9 T cell receptor beta chains presented below share a single source sample, sequenced in a study of T cells in Graves' hyperthyroidism and ophthalmopathy. TCR beta CDR3 regions were amplified from RNA. HTBI primers were employed in a first-round RT-PCR of the TCR CDR3. One entry per CDR3 protein, called by TCRdb with MiXCR from the multiplex PCR reads. The sample has just over 550,000 distinct CDR3 sequences; roughly 46% are singletons. The specimen sequenced was peripheral blood or thyroid tissue (not recorded which). The receptor set was obtained from a woman under 30 with Graves' hyperthyroidism.

This clonotype was detected only a few times. The chain has TRBV7-3 and TRBJ2-6; no clear D gene. CDR1 and CDR2 from the germline V gene are SGHTA and FQGTGA. V lost 2 bases, J lost 1 base, and 3 bases lay in between. This CDR3 spans 14 amino acids. The CDR3 loop reads CASSLESGANVLTF. CDR3 sequence (DNA): TGTGCCAGCAGCTTAGAATCTGGGGCCAACGTCCTGACTTTC.

In the case of this clonotype: One junction end disagrees with the germline gene, perhaps due to a read error. This chain links TRBV10-3 with TRBJ1-5; TRBD1 is a possible D gene (5 bases). Germline assignment: CDR1 ENHRY and CDR2 SYGVKD. This CDR3 has 14 residues. CDR3 bases: TGTGCCAGCAGTTACTGGGACTTATATCAGCCCCAGCATTTT. This sequence encodes CASSYWDLYQPQHF.

This chain uses TRBV7-9 with TRBJ1-4; no reliable D call. Germline CDR1 and CDR2: SEHNR and FQNEAQ (reference sequence). The V end was cut by 5 bases, the J end by 8 bases, with 21 bases between. The CDR3 loop spans 16 amino acids. CDR3 DNA: TGTGCCAGCAGCCCTAAGGTCGTCCGGGATAGGGAAAAACTGTTTTTT. This encodes CASSPKVVRDREKLFF.

The chain's CDR3 is CASRLLESQGGEKLFF. The CDR3 DNA reads as TGTGCCAGCAGGTTATTGGAAAGCCAAGGAGGCGAAAAACTGTTTTTT. This rearrangement joins TRBV2 to TRBJ1-4; D is ambiguous. Germline CDR1 and CDR2: SNHLY and FYNNEI. Trimming shortened V by 6 bases and J by 8 bases, and 22 bases separated the two germline ends. This CDR3 is 16 amino acids long.

This clonotype showed up many times. The chain joins TRBV7-2 to TRBJ2-5; TRBD2 aligns across 10 bases. The CDR3 runs to 14 residues. Germline CDR1 SGHTA, CDR2 FQGNSA. The trim removed 4 bases at V and 4 bases at J, leaving 3 bases unmatched. Here the CDR3 DNA reads TGTGCCAGCAGCTCGAGGACTAGCGGAGAGACCCAGTACTTC. It is translated as CASSSRTSGETQYF.

This clonotype was seen a handful of times. This CDR3 is CASSQLGSPIYGYTF. CDR3 nucleotide sequence: TGCGCCAGCAGCCAACTGGGGAGTCCAATCTATGGCTACACCTTC. V usage is TRBV4-1 and J usage is TRBJ1-2, with D unclear. Germline CDR1 and CDR2: MGHRA and YSYEKL. The V end was cut by 2 bases, the J end by 4 bases, with 14 bases between. This CDR3 is built from 15 residues.

The rearrangement joins TRBV24-1 to TRBJ1-1; D remains unclear. Germline CDR1 is KGHDR and CDR2 is SFDVKD. V lost 4 bases to trimming and J lost 4 bases, with 9 bases between them. This CDR3 has 13 residues. The CDR3 reads CATSDSGLTEAFF. The CDR3 region has the DNA TGTGCCACCAGTGACTCGGGCCTCACTGAAGCTTTCTTT.

The chain is built from TRBV2 and TRBJ1-1; 7 bases map to TRBD1. The ends lost 5 bases at V and 5 bases at J; junction bases unmatched: 8. CDR3 size: 14 residues. Germline CDR1 and CDR2: SNHLY and FYNNEI. CDR3 protein: CASSSPGGGTEAFF. CDR3 nucleotide sequence: TGTGCCAGCAGTTCTCCAGGGGGTGGAACTGAAGCTTTCTTT.

In its sample, this clonotype was seen once. J is TRBJ1-2 and V is TRBV15, with 9 bases fitting TRBD1. In germline, CDR1 is LNHNV, CDR2 YYDKDF (reference sequence). The CDR3 spans 17 residues. Trimming took 2 bases from V and 4 from J; bases not matched to a gene: 11. This CDR3 reads CATSRYPKTGGGYGYTF. For the CDR3, the DNA is TGTGCCACCAGCAGATACCCCAAGACAGGGGGAGGCTATGGCTACACCTTC.